Reported below is one T cell receptor beta chain. Naive CD8 isolation took CD45RO-negative cells positively selected for CCR7 and excluded terminally differentiated effector memory CD45RA+ cells. This sample is drawn from a study of shared clonotypes between healthy human individuals. Germline values: CDR1 MNHEY, CDR2 SVGAGI. The CDR3 is 13 residues long. V shed 0 bases and J shed 7 bases, with 10 bases lying between them. Authors' processing steps: Filtering differed, since immunoSEQ gave only junction sequences and no quality scores. TCRdb keeps only in-frame clones here, not all; method: immunoSEQ multiplex PCR. V and J calls and clone size follow that table, whereas D and trimming were derived from the DNA. This sample carries 600,000 or so clones, roughly 95% of them seen once, and the ten largest clones take over 0.09%.

The clonotype comes from a woman in her twenties or thirties in good health. The rearrangement uses TRBV6-5 and TRBJ2-7; tentative D call: TRBD2 (5 bases). The sample taken for sequencing was naive CD8+ T cells sorted from blood. CDR3 DNA: TGTGCCAGCAGTTACTCCTACGGGGATGAGCAGTACTTC. It encodes CASSYSYGDEQYF.